This TCR beta chain was profiled in a study of OX40 agonist ivuxolimab in advanced cancers. Assay: immunoSEQ multiplex PCR; the TCRdb copy retains only in-frame clones and omits some. Among some 60,000 clones listed, about nine tenths were seen once. A word on this clone: As yet, its antigen is unknown.

Study-wide points: On average, CD8+ T cells showed a greater number of expanded clones than CD4+.

Sequenced here: CD4+ or CD8+ T cells sorted from blood, sampled in a trial of the OX40 agonist ivuxolimab. The receptor comes from an adult with an advanced solid tumor such as melanoma, head and neck, liver or kidney cancer.

Written as DNA, the CDR3 is TGTGCCAGCAGTTGGGGGGCCTCCTACGAGCAGTACTTC. It is translated as CASSWGASYEQYF. The chain links TRBV27 to TRBJ2-7; D may match TRBD1 or TRBD2 (6 bases each). The CDR3 length is 13 residues. CDR1 MNHEY and CDR2 SMNVEV come from the germline V gene (reference sequence). V was pared by 4 bases and J by 0 bases, with 7 bases between.